Below, one TCR beta chain is given with its context. The CDR3 is 14 amino acids. The germline V gene has CDR1 SGHTA and CDR2 FQGTGA. The ends were cut back, 3 bases at V and 1 base at J, with 8 bases in the middle. This specimen belongs to a study of blood T cell repertoires in COVID-19. Study-wide context: The samples span acute and convalescent COVID-19 from the United States, Italy and Spain. T cells, B-cell-depleted T cells, or PBMCs provided the cDNA or gDNA that served as material.

Using immunoSEQ multiplex PCR, the repertoire was profiled, and TCRdb retains in-frame clones only, with some absent. The sample lists tens of thousands of clones; approximately 88% were seen once. This chain uses TRBV7-3 with TRBJ2-3; D not certain. The TCR sequence derives from a man between 65 and 80 years old with active COVID-19. Input material: peripheral blood. CDR3 DNA: TGTGCCAGCAGCTTGGTAAGCGGCACAGATACGCAGTATTTT. It encodes CASSLVSGTDTQYF.